Listed here are 14 T cell receptor beta chains from one sample, sequenced in a study of technical replicates of blood from a handful of donors. Data came from immunoSEQ multiplex PCR; TCRdb stores just in-frame clones and leaves some out. The sample records fewer than 90,000 clones, 85% to 95% being singletons. Input material: T cells isolated from PBMCs. Receptors were obtained from a human donor in good health.

The V call is TRBV7-9, the J call TRBJ2-5; D is undetermined. This CDR3 has 13 amino acids. Trimming took off 5 bases at V and 5 bases at J, with 12 bases between the two ends. Germline CDR1 SEHNR, CDR2 FQNEAQ (reference sequence). CDR3 in amino acids: CASSPDLPETQYF. The CDR3 DNA reads as TGTGCCAGCAGCCCCGACTTGCCGGAGACCCAGTACTTC.

V is TRBV4-1 and J is TRBJ1-3, with TRBD1 as a possible D gene (6 bases). The CDR3 length is 15 residues. Germline values: CDR1 MGHRA, CDR2 YSYEKL. V lost 7 bases, J lost 2 bases, and 15 bases lay in between. In nucleotides, the CDR3 is TGCGCCAGCACCACAAGAGAGGGGGCTGGAAACACCATATATTTT. Translation gives CASTTREGAGNTIYF.

The chain employs TRBV7-2 and TRBJ1-1, with 10 bases identical to TRBD1. V lost 2 bases, J lost 1 base, and 7 bases stayed unmatched. Germline CDR1 and CDR2: SGHTA and FQGNSA. This CDR3 comprises 17 residues. CDR3: CASSLPGQGIPNTEAFF. As DNA, the CDR3 is TGTGCCAGCAGCTTACCGGGACAGGGGATCCCGAACACTGAAGCTTTCTTT.

The chain joins TRBV28 to TRBJ2-7, with 7 bases fitting TRBD1. With V trimmed by 2 bases and J by 4 bases, 5 bases remained unmatched. This CDR3 contains 14 residues. Germline V gene data show CDR1 as MDHEN and CDR2 as SYDVKM. The CDR3 DNA reads TGTGCCAGCAGTTTAGTGGGACAGCGTTACGAGCAGTACTTC. It specifies CASSLVGQRYEQYF.

V usage is TRBV4-1 and J usage is TRBJ2-7; D possibly corresponds to TRBD1 (5 bases). Trimming took 1 base from V and 4 from J, leaving 17 bases between them. The germline CDR1 and CDR2 sequences are MGHRA and YSYEKL. The CDR3 has 16 residues. The CDR3 loop is CASSQGSGSLFYEQYF. The CDR3, as DNA: TGCGCCAGCAGCCAAGGCTCAGGGTCCCTCTTTTACGAGCAGTACTTC.

This rearrangement joins TRBV7-9 to TRBJ2-6; D may be TRBD1 (5 bases). CDR1 is SEHNR, CDR2 FQNEAQ, per germline (reference sequence). The CDR3 contains 15 residues. V was trimmed by 5 bases and J by 4 bases, leaving 12 bases between them. CDR3 DNA: TGTGCCAGCAGCCAAATCCAGGGAGGGGCCAACGTCCTGACTTTC. Its translation: CASSQIQGGANVLTF.

V gene TRBV12-2 combines with J gene TRBJ1-2; no check of the table's D call, TRBD1, against the DNA was made. TRBV12-2 is tagged as a pseudogene. The CDR3 has 15 residues. CDR3: CASRSGQGKDYGYTF. CDR3 in DNA: TGTGCAAGTCGCTCCGGACAGGGTAAGGACTATGGCTACACCTTC.

The V call is TRBV4-2, the J call TRBJ1-2; 10 bases agree with TRBD1. J lost 1 base, V lost 0 bases, and 8 bases had no gene match. This CDR3 contains 18 residues. Per the germline V gene, CDR1 is LGHNA and CDR2 is YNFKEQ. In DNA form, the CDR3 reads TGTGCCAGCAGCCAAGAACCCCCCGGGACAGGGGTTAACTATGGCTACACCTTC. Translating gives CASSQEPPGTGVNYGYTF.

The sample holds a few counts of this clone. The chain couples TRBV6-1 to TRBJ1-1, with unresolved D. V dropped 1 base and J dropped 0 bases, with 9 bases sitting between them. The CDR3 spans 15 residues. Germline loops: CDR1 MNHNS, CDR2 SASEGT. This chain's CDR3 is CASSEGPVMNTEAFF. Written as DNA, the CDR3 is TGTGCCAGCAGTGAAGGTCCGGTCATGAACACTGAAGCTTTCTTT.

V and J are TRBV18 and TRBJ1-2; a possible D gene is TRBD1 (5 bases). This CDR3 has 16 amino acids. Germline V lookup: CDR1 KGHSH, CDR2 LQKENI. V dropped 0 bases and J dropped 2 bases, with 13 bases sitting between them. CDR3 DNA: TGTGCCAGCTCACCACCATATGCGGGGGTCAACTATGGCTACACCTTC. Its protein product is CASSPPYAGVNYGYTF.

This clone was counted once. CDR3 DNA: TGTGCCAGCAGCGCCCCCCGGAGCGGGAGGGCCTACGAGCAGTACTTC. It specifies CASSAPRSGRAYEQYF. V is TRBV27 and J is TRBJ2-7, with 10 bases that match TRBD2. J was trimmed by 2 bases and V by 6 bases; bases with no gene match: 10. Germline CDR1 reads MNHEY; CDR2 reads SMNVEV (reference sequence). This CDR3 is built from 16 residues.

The chain combines TRBV5-5 with TRBJ2-6; D call uncertain. In germline, CDR1 is SGHKS, CDR2 YYEKEE (reference sequence). This CDR3 has 14 amino acids. Trimming took 3 bases from V and 0 from J, leaving 4 bases between them. This CDR3 is CASSWSSGANVLTF. The CDR3 DNA follows: TGTGCCAGCAGCTGGAGCTCTGGGGCCAACGTCCTGACTTTC.

The chain recombines TRBV2 with TRBJ2-3; tentative D call: TRBD1 (6 bases). The germline V and J ends were trimmed by 6 bases and 3 bases, with 10 bases remaining between them. The V gene's germline CDR1 is SNHLY and CDR2 FYNNEI. CDR3 length equals 13 residues. CDR3 sequence (DNA): TGTGCCAGCAGGTCCAGGGGAACAGATACGCAGTATTTT. This encodes CASRSRGTDTQYF.

This rearrangement joins TRBV2 to TRBJ2-3, with 7 bases fitting TRBD1. Trimming cost V 0 bases and J 3 bases; bases outside gene matches: 6. Germline V gene data show CDR1 as SNHLY and CDR2 as FYNNEI. The CDR3 contains 16 residues. The CDR3 region has the DNA TGTGCCAGCAGTGAAGCGAGGAGACAGGGTACAGATACGCAGTATTTT. It yields the protein CASSEARRQGTDTQYF. The full variable domain, rest sourced from reference TRBV2 and TRBJ2-3, is EPEVTQTPSHQVTQMGQEVILRCVPISNHLYFYWYRQILGQKVEFLVSFYNNEISEKSEIFDDQFSVERPDGSNFTLKIRSTKLEDSAMYFCASSEARRQGTDTQYFGPGTRLTVL.